This TCR beta chain was sequenced during a study of neurological immune-mediated disorders (dated by TCRdb to about 2019). For context, the study as a whole: Among the roughly 34 multiple sclerosis patients, relapsing-remitting MS was present in 31 and secondary progressive MS was present in 3. The study compared peripheral blood TCR-beta repertoires of HTLV-I-associated myelopathy (HAM/TSP) patients, multiple sclerosis patients and healthy controls using UMI-based sequencing. Longitudinal samples, technical triplicates and paired sorted CD4+ and CD8+ T-cell subsets, alongside PBMC samples, were included among the roughly 98 TCR-beta libraries. The cohort comprised roughly 69 subjects: 14 HAM/TSP patients, 35 or so multiple sclerosis patients and approximately 20 healthy controls.

Notes on this clonotype: Its recognized antigen is unknown. Qualities for individual bases were not recorded, and no much larger clone is one base off.

For unsorted PBMC libraries, 2 million PBMCs were used after storage in RNAlater at -80 degrees C until RNA extraction. Multiple sclerosis patients were enrolled in a US clinical protocol under which disease progression was evaluated by magnetic resonance imaging. Peripheral blood was subjected to Ficoll-Hypaque density gradient centrifugation to isolate PBMCs, which were then cryopreserved in liquid nitrogen. To synthesize cDNA, template-switch 5'RACE was performed with a primer carrying a 10-nucleotide random unique molecular identifier so that each TCR transcript was tagged. Over 180 million TCR-beta sequences, covering 15-18 subjects, were produced in each sequencing run. The RNeasy kit was used to extract total RNA. TCR-beta VDJ regions were amplified with primers for the TCR constant region and the 5'RACE anchor, using the KAPA Real-time Library Amplification kit. Sample indexes and Illumina adaptors were added in a first PCR, and a second PCR then increased library yield. After Ampure bead purification, the TCR product of roughly 650 bp was size-selected on a 2% E-gel SizeSelection system. Before pooling, library quality was assessed on a Bioanalyzer, concentration was determined with Qubit, and library quantification was performed with the Kapa Library Quantification kit. An Illumina HiSeq 2500 was used to sequence the libraries paired-end at 2 x 150 bp. To increase sequence diversity, 25-30% phiX was spiked into each library pool. As for the original processing: Quality-filtered reads were processed with the UMI-based MiGEC pipeline, which removed over 80% of raw TCR sequences during error correction. VDJ genes were aligned to IMGT germline references, and clonotypes were defined by unique CDR3 amino acid sequence plus V-J genes. Clonal expansion, Shannon diversity and CDR3 relatedness (CalcPairwiseDistances, ClusterSamples) were evaluated with VDJtools, and phylogenetic trees were built with CLCbio workbench. A clone was classed as expanded if it had 8 or more unique UMIs, a cutoff based on coefficient-of-variation modelling across technical triplicates. Through fastp at Q25 and MiXCR, TCRdb rebuilt clones from the public reads, retaining in-frame beta chains. Entries are consolidated by CDR3 protein sequence, retaining the most common genes and DNA. TCRdb's processing, not the authors' own work, is the source of the V and J calls. The sample table records 60,000 to 85,000 distinct CDR3 sequences; less than 5.5% of these occur just once. Clones ranked in the top ten supply 2% to 2.5% of the sample.

From V the trimming removes 7 bases and from J it removes 2 bases, while the gene matches leave 8 bases of the junction unaccounted for. The CDR3 starts with the cysteine, ends with the phenylalanine, and has 14 residues. The retained sequence is limited to the CDR3, 42 bases, with the frame set at the first base. The germline V gene encodes CDR1 MDHEN and CDR2 SYDVKM. The investigation overall reported the following: In phylogenetic analysis, the repertoires of 18 of 34 MS patients grouped into a cluster of related CDR3 sequences, which suggests a possible signature at the repertoire level. No association of the MS cluster with clinical or MRI features was observed, and the need for larger cohorts was stated by the authors. Across subjects, expanded clones never shared an identical CDR3 amino acid sequence, which suggests that the TCR-beta repertoires in every group were private. TCR clonal expansion was highest in HAM/TSP patients and lowest in MS patients, with MS patients falling below even healthy controls.

This receptor was identified in a woman aged 25-40 years with multiple sclerosis. The V and J segments used are TRBV28 and TRBJ2-7; 7 bases in between match TRBD1. The sample taken for sequencing was PBMCs. The CDR3: CASTETGLAYEQYF. The DNA is TGTGCCAGCACAGAGACAGGGCTCGCCTACGAGCAGTACTTC.